Below are 14 T cell receptor beta chains sequenced from a single sample in a study of identical twins. TCRdb recomputed calls from the 5' RACE reads with MiXCR, one row per CDR3 protein. The sample contains 450,000 to 500,000 distinct CDR3 sequences, over 11% of which appear only once. The same specimen was also included in a second study, on yellow fever vaccine responses in identical twins.

Sequencing was carried out using CD4+ T cells sorted from blood. The receptors were sampled from a woman between 18 and 30 years old in good health.

This clonotype was recorded a few times. The V call is TRBV12-3 or TRBV12-4, the J call TRBJ1-1; TRBD1 matches 9 bases. The CDR3 totals 15 residues. V lost 5 bases, J lost 5 bases, and 9 bases stayed unmatched. CDR3 in DNA: TGTGCCAGCAGTCCCTCGGACAGGGGAGTTACTGAAGCTTTCTTT. Translation gives CASSPSDRGVTEAFF.

This clonotype was seen at least ten times. The chain links TRBV12-3 or TRBV12-4 to TRBJ2-2; D not certain. This CDR3 has 13 amino acids. V was cut by 8 bases and J by 7 bases, with 14 bases left in between. The CDR3 reads CASQFREFGELFF. The CDR3 DNA follows: TGTGCCAGCCAGTTCCGCGAGTTCGGGGAGCTGTTTTTT.

This clonotype was counted many times. This chain joins TRBV4-3 and TRBJ2-1, with 7 bases matching TRBD1. The CDR3 spans 13 residues. CDR1 LGHNA and CDR2 YSLEER come from the germline V gene. With V trimmed by 5 bases and J by 5 bases, 3 bases remained unmatched. CDR3 coding DNA: TGCGCCAGCAGCGTCACAGGGGACAATGAGCAGTTCTTC. This codes for CASSVTGDNEQFF.

Many counts were recorded for this clonotype. V and J are TRBV4-3 and TRBJ2-7; D not certain. The length of the CDR3 is 15 residues. The germline CDR1 and CDR2 sequences are LGHNA and YSLEER. Trimming removed 0 bases from V and 6 bases from J, with 15 bases in between. For the CDR3, the DNA is TGCGCCAGCAGCCAAGACGCCACCACCACTTTCGAGCAGTACTTC. Protein: CASSQDATTTFEQYF.

The chain carries TRBV7-2 and TRBJ1-1; D perhaps matches TRBD1 (5 bases). Trimming took off 7 bases at V and 10 bases at J, with 16 bases between the two ends. CDR1 is SGHTA and CDR2 is FQGNSA in the germline V gene. The CDR3 length is 12 residues. The CDR3: CASTTLVGVAFF. CDR3 bases: TGTGCCAGCACCACTTTGGTAGGGGTAGCTTTCTTT. The full variable domain, in which reference TRBV7-2 and TRBJ1-1 provide the parts outside the CDR3, is GAGVSQSPSNKVTEKGKDVELRCDPISGHTALYWYRQSLGQGLEFLIYFQGNSAPDKSGLPSDRFSAERTGGSVSTLTIQRTQQEDSAVYLCASTTLVGVAFFGQGTRLTVV.

The gene calls are TRBV3-1 and TRBJ1-1; D is undetermined. V was cut by 2 bases and J by 5 bases, with 6 bases left in between. The CDR3 spans 12 residues. Germline V gene sequence: CDR1 LGHDT, CDR2 YNNKEL (reference sequence). The CDR3 DNA reads as TGTGCCAGCAGCCAATCCAGAACTGAAGCTTTCTTT. Translating it yields CASSQSRTEAFF. Full variable domain (outside the CDR3, taken from reference TRBV3-1 and TRBJ1-1): DTAVSQTPKYLVTQMGNDKSIKCEQNLGHDTMYWYKQDSKKFLKIMFSYNNKELIINETVPNRFSPKSPDKAHLNLHINSLELGDSAVYFCASSQSRTEAFFGQGTRLTVV.

This clonotype appeared a few times. This chain uses TRBV5-1 with TRBJ2-5; D is possibly TRBD2 (5 bases). Germline CDR1 SGHRS, CDR2 YFSETQ. V shed 5 bases and J shed 9 bases, with 17 bases lying between them. The CDR3 is 13 amino acids. Written as DNA, the CDR3 is TGCGCCAGCAGTCCCGGACTGGATTCAGCCCAGTACTTC. Amino acid sequence: CASSPGLDSAQYF.

This clonotype was recorded many times. The gene calls are TRBV12-3 or TRBV12-4 and TRBJ2-2; D is perhaps TRBD1 (5 bases). Trimming took off 5 bases at V and 6 bases at J, with 10 bases between the two ends. There are 13 residues in the CDR3. In DNA form, the CDR3 reads TGTGCCAGCAGTACCAGGGTTGCCGGGGAGCTGTTTTTT. This sequence encodes CASSTRVAGELFF.

In its sample, this clonotype was seen many times. The chain recombines TRBV12-3 or TRBV12-4 with TRBJ2-3; 8 nucleotides agree with TRBD2. V lost 3 bases, J lost 4 bases, and 6 bases stayed unmatched. This CDR3 has 15 residues. The CDR3 DNA reads as TGTGCCAGCAGTTTCGGGTCGGGGGGGGCAGATACGCAGTATTTT. Protein sequence: CASSFGSGGADTQYF.

V and J are TRBV5-6 and TRBJ2-1; D may be TRBD2 (6 bases). This CDR3 is built from 14 residues. Trimming stripped 0 bases from V and 9 bases from J, with 13 bases between. Germline V gene lookup returns CDR1 SGHDT and CDR2 YYEEEE. CDR3 in DNA: TGTGCCAGCAGCTTGGCCGGGGGAGCGATTGAGCAGTTCTTC. It translates to CASSLAGGAIEQFF.

V gene TRBV19 combines with J gene TRBJ1-6; TRBD1 aligns across 7 bases. The length of the CDR3 is 15 residues. J was trimmed by 10 bases and V by 5 bases; bases with no gene match: 11. The V gene's germline CDR1 is LNHDA and CDR2 SQIVND (reference sequence). The CDR3 here is CASSPPTGLGSPLHF. CDR3 bases: TGTGCCAGTAGTCCCCCGACAGGGCTGGGGTCACCCCTCCACTTT.

The chain links TRBV7-3 to TRBJ2-3; TRBD1 matches at 7 bases. J was trimmed by 1 base and V by 7 bases; bases with no gene match: 8. This CDR3 spans 15 amino acids. The V gene's germline CDR1 is SGHTA and CDR2 FQGTGA. The CDR3 DNA reads as TGTGCCAGCAAACTACAGGGGAAGGGCACAGATACGCAGTATTTT. The encoded protein is CASKLQGKGTDTQYF.

The table lists this clonotype with many counts. The chain couples TRBV4-3 to TRBJ2-3, with D possibly matching TRBD2 (6 bases). The CDR3 covers 15 residues. Trimming shortened V by 0 bases and J by 7 bases, and 14 bases separated the two germline ends. The germline gives CDR1 LGHNA, CDR2 YSLEER. CDR3 region: CASSQDNLGGNTQYF. CDR3 DNA sequence: TGCGCCAGCAGCCAAGATAATTTGGGGGGTAATACGCAGTATTTT.

There are a few counts of this clonotype. The chain uses TRBV7-2 and TRBJ1-6, with TRBD1 as a possible D gene (6 bases). The CDR3 is 14 residues long. Deletions cut 6 bases from V and 7 bases from J, with 13 bases between. The germline CDR1 and CDR2 sequences are SGHTA and FQGNSA. The CDR3 protein is CASRRQEENSPLHF. The CDR3 nucleotides read TGTGCCAGCAGGCGACAGGAGGAGAATTCACCCCTCCACTTT.